The clone carrying this T cell receptor (beta chain) came up many times. What it binds is not known. The lymph nodes were axillary draining lymph nodes from breast cancer patients. TCRdb fed the multiplex PCR reads into MiXCR, producing one record per CDR3 protein. The data hold approximately 190,000 distinct CDR3 sequences, with around 29% observed a single time. These data come from a study of breast tumors, draining lymph nodes, adjacent tissues. Points from the study as a whole: Tumors had less TCR diversity than lymph nodes, more than nontumor tissue. Tumor T cell lymph node origin was a supported hypothesis, not proven. Luminal-like breast cancer showed significantly higher tumor–nontumor repertoire similarity than basal-like. Data fit most tumor T cells coming from lymph node, expanding in tumor.

This TCR was sampled from a female donor with breast cancer. Some clones in this sample may be carry-over from other donors' samples. Material for sequencing was axillary lymph node tissue.

The CDR3 DNA sequence: TGTGCCAGCAGCCCTTCCGGGACTAGCTATGACAATGAGCAGTTCTTC. Protein product: CASSPSGTSYDNEQFF. The chain joins TRBV7-3 to TRBJ2-1; 9 bases are a match to TRBD2. The CDR3 has 16 amino acids. J gave up 5 bases and V 5 bases, and 10 bases lay outside the gene matches. CDR1 SGHTA and CDR2 FQGTGA come from the germline V gene.